The T cell receptor beta chain under discussion was sequenced for a study of T cells after yellow fever vaccination. Study information: Those fractions that held only low numbers of cells were prepared using the SMART-Seq v4 Ultra Low Input RNA kit. Findings of the study overall: Most primary-vaccination clones recurred post-booster (roughly 97% CD4, around 88% CD8). Abundant contaminating clonotypes from the bulk population could appear in FACS-sorted repertoires.

Template-switching 5'RACE yielded the TCR cDNA; a universal primer site and UMIs were added in the process. A single record per CDR3 protein comes from TCRdb applying MiXCR to the 5' RACE reads. In the table there are 500,000 to 700,000 distinct CDR3 sequences, 15% to 20% of which are singletons. About this clonotype: As yet, its antigen is unknown.

The material was PBMCs, obtained 15 days after the yellow fever booster vaccination. The receptor comes from a man aged 25 to 40 who received the YFV17D yellow fever vaccine.

The CDR3 loop is CASSPRGGANTGELFF. Written as DNA, the CDR3 is TGTGCCAGCAGCCCCAGGGGCGGGGCGAACACCGGGGAGCTGTTTTTT. The chain joins TRBV7-2 to TRBJ2-2, with D perhaps given as TRBD1 or TRBD2 (6 bases each). This CDR3 region has 16 residues. V lost 5 bases and J 0 bases, leaving 13 bases between the germline ends. CDR1 is SGHTA and CDR2 is FQGNSA in the germline V gene.